This is a list of T cell receptor beta chains from one sample in a study of graft-versus-host responses after intestinal transplantation. Sequencing used immunoSEQ multiplex PCR; TCRdb keeps in-frame clones, though not all of them. Altogether roughly 80,000 clones are present, 87% being singletons, with the ten largest covering about 8%. No antigen is known for these receptors. The sample in question was unstimulated CD8+ T cells sorted from spleen or lymph node cells, obtained before transplant. The receptors originated from a human donor who was the organ donor for an intestinal transplant. Each CDR3 is given with its conserved first and last residue. The order of the fields is clone size, V gene, J gene, D gene, CDR3 protein, CDR3 DNA. D genes are given only for firm matches. The size of a clone is reported for some rows only, either as once, few or many, or as a class for expanded clones.

abundance: .
v_gene: TRBV5-1
j_gene: TRBJ2-1
d_gene: TRBD1
CDR3aa: CASSLPGGSEQFF
CDR3nt: TGCGCCAGCAGCTTGCCAGGGGGTAGTGAGCAGTTCTTC

abundance: .
v_gene: TRBV4-1
j_gene: TRBJ1-5
d_gene: .
CDR3aa: CASSQVNYGWNQPQHF
CDR3nt: TGCGCCAGCAGCCAAGTGAATTACGGCTGGAATCAGCCCCAGCATTTT

abundance: .
v_gene: TRBV27
j_gene: TRBJ2-7
d_gene: .
CDR3aa: CASSLTDSSSYEQYF
CDR3nt: TGTGCCAGCAGTTTAACGGATTCGAGCTCCTACGAGCAGTACTTC

abundance: .
v_gene: TRBV6-5
j_gene: TRBJ2-2
d_gene: .
CDR3aa: CASSFSDNGELFF
CDR3nt: TGTGCCAGCAGTTTTAGCGACAACGGGGAGCTGTTTTTT

abundance: few
v_gene: TRBV27
j_gene: TRBJ2-1
d_gene: TRBD2
CDR3aa: CASSLLRGGHNEQFF
CDR3nt: TGTGCCAGCAGTTTATTGCGGGGGGGACACAATGAGCAGTTCTTC

abundance: .
v_gene: TRBV5-5
j_gene: TRBJ2-3
d_gene: .
CDR3aa: CASSLSWGGSSTDTQYF
CDR3nt: TGTGCCAGCAGCTTGTCCTGGGGAGGATCGAGCACAGATACGCAGTATTTT

abundance: .
v_gene: TRBV14
j_gene: TRBJ1-1
d_gene: TRBD1
CDR3aa: CASSRYGTARTEAFF
CDR3nt: TGTGCCAGCAGCCGCTACGGGACAGCGAGAACTGAAGCTTTCTTT

abundance: .
v_gene: TRBV28
j_gene: TRBJ1-5
d_gene: .
CDR3aa: CASSLLGSGAQHF
CDR3nt: TGTGCCAGCAGCCTTCTGGGCAGCGGGGCCCAGCATTTT

abundance: .
v_gene: TRBV2
j_gene: TRBJ1-1
d_gene: .
CDR3aa: CARLSFSNTEAFF
CDR3nt: TGTGCCAGACTATCATTCTCGAACACTGAAGCTTTCTTT

abundance: .
v_gene: TRBV4-1
j_gene: TRBJ2-2
d_gene: .
CDR3aa: CASGPYGGLVGTGELFF
CDR3nt: TGCGCCAGCGGCCCGTACGGGGGGCTCGTTGGCACCGGGGAGCTGTTTTTT

abundance: once
v_gene: TRBV6-6
j_gene: TRBJ2-7
d_gene: TRBD1
CDR3aa: CASSQHRQGYYEQYF
CDR3nt: TGTGCCAGCAGTCAACACAGACAGGGTTACTACGAGCAGTACTTC

abundance: .
v_gene: TRBV29-1
j_gene: TRBJ2-7
d_gene: .
CDR3aa: CSVGVGASEQYF
CDR3nt: TGCAGCGTTGGAGTGGGGGCGAGTGAGCAGTACTTC

abundance: .
v_gene: TRBV7-6
j_gene: TRBJ2-2
d_gene: .
CDR3aa: CASSLQGNTGELFF
CDR3nt: TGTGCCAGCAGCTTACAGGGGAACACCGGGGAGCTGTTTTTT

abundance: .
v_gene: TRBV7-9
j_gene: TRBJ1-5
d_gene: .
CDR3aa: CASSSGGNNQPQHF
CDR3nt: TGTGCCAGTTCTTCCGGCGGGAACAATCAGCCCCAGCATTTT

abundance: .
v_gene: TRBV28
j_gene: TRBJ1-5
d_gene: .
CDR3aa: CASSTGRKDQPQHF
CDR3nt: TGTGCCAGCAGTACAGGGAGGAAAGATCAGCCCCAGCATTTT

abundance: .
v_gene: TRBV7-9
j_gene: TRBJ1-2
d_gene: .
CDR3aa: CASSFAGDRTF
CDR3nt: TGTGCCAGCAGCTTTGCAGGGGATCGAACCTTC

abundance: .
v_gene: TRBV4-1
j_gene: TRBJ2-3
d_gene: TRBD1
CDR3aa: CASSPRGLGDTQYF
CDR3nt: TGCGCCAGCAGCCCCAGGGGGCTGGGAGATACGCAGTATTTT

abundance: .
v_gene: TRBV4-1
j_gene: TRBJ2-7
d_gene: .
CDR3aa: CASSHIGRLEDEQYF
CDR3nt: TGCGCCAGCAGCCATATTGGCAGGTTGGAGGACGAGCAGTACTTC

abundance: .
v_gene: TRBV6-5
j_gene: TRBJ1-3
d_gene: .
CDR3aa: CASSTQNSGNTIYF
CDR3nt: TGTGCCAGCAGTACCCAGAACTCTGGAAACACCATATATTTT

abundance: once
v_gene: TRBV7-6
j_gene: TRBJ2-5
d_gene: .
CDR3aa: CASSLREETQYF
CDR3nt: TGTGCCAGCAGCTTACGGGAAGAGACCCAGTACTTC

abundance: .
v_gene: TRBV19
j_gene: TRBJ2-1
d_gene: .
CDR3aa: CASSTRVAYNEQFF
CDR3nt: TGTGCCAGTAGTACCAGGGTTGCCTACAATGAGCAGTTCTTC

abundance: .
v_gene: TRBV5-4
j_gene: TRBJ2-3
d_gene: .
CDR3aa: CASSPTDFDTQYF
CDR3nt: TGTGCCAGCAGCCCCACGGATTTTGATACGCAGTATTTT

abundance: .
v_gene: TRBV30
j_gene: TRBJ1-2
d_gene: .
CDR3aa: CAWLQTGHYGYTF
CDR3nt: TGTGCCTGGCTTCAGACAGGACACTATGGCTACACCTTC

abundance: .
v_gene: TRBV28
j_gene: TRBJ2-2
d_gene: TRBD2
CDR3aa: CASSFVTSGAGELFF
CDR3nt: TGTGCCAGCAGTTTTGTTACTAGCGGGGCAGGGGAGCTGTTTTTT

abundance: .
v_gene: TRBV11-1
j_gene: TRBJ2-5
d_gene: .
CDR3aa: CASSLARIRETQYF
CDR3nt: TGTGCCAGCAGCTTAGCGCGAATCAGGGAGACCCAGTACTTC

abundance: .
v_gene: TRBV4-1
j_gene: TRBJ1-5
d_gene: TRBD1
CDR3aa: CASSQWDRGPNQPQHF
CDR3nt: TGCGCCAGCAGCCAGTGGGACAGGGGTCCCAATCAGCCCCAGCATTTT

abundance: .
v_gene: TRBV6-1
j_gene: TRBJ2-3
d_gene: .
CDR3aa: CASSRQGTDTQYF
CDR3nt: TGTGCCAGCAGTAGACAGGGCACAGATACGCAGTATTTT

abundance: .
v_gene: TRBV11-2
j_gene: TRBJ1-2
d_gene: .
CDR3aa: CASSGNIGSGGDYGYTF
CDR3nt: TGTGCCAGCAGCGGTAATATCGGTTCCGGAGGTGACTATGGCTACACCTTC

abundance: .
v_gene: TRBV7-9
j_gene: TRBJ2-5
d_gene: .
CDR3aa: CASSSSGTQYF
CDR3nt: TGTGCCAGCAGCTCGTCGGGGACCCAGTACTTC

abundance: .
v_gene: TRBV6-6
j_gene: TRBJ1-2
d_gene: .
CDR3aa: CASITLNYGYTF
CDR3nt: TGTGCCAGCATAACCCTTAACTATGGCTACACCTTC

abundance: .
v_gene: TRBV19
j_gene: TRBJ1-6
d_gene: .
CDR3aa: CASSREGRSPLHF
CDR3nt: TGTGCCAGTAGTCGAGAGGGACGGTCACCCCTCCACTTT

abundance: .
v_gene: TRBV23-1
j_gene: TRBJ2-7
d_gene: .
CDR3aa: CASSRKGPNEQYF
CDR3nt: TGCGCCAGCAGTCGGAAGGGGCCCAACGAGCAGTACTTC

abundance: .
v_gene: TRBV7-3
j_gene: TRBJ2-1
d_gene: TRBD2
CDR3aa: CASSETSVEQFF
CDR3nt: TGTGCCAGCAGCGAAACTAGCGTTGAGCAGTTCTTC

abundance: .
v_gene: TRBV30
j_gene: TRBJ1-1
d_gene: TRBD1
CDR3aa: CAWTGGAVNTEAFF
CDR3nt: TGTGCCTGGACAGGGGGCGCAGTGAACACTGAAGCTTTCTTT

abundance: few
v_gene: TRBV6-1
j_gene: TRBJ2-1
d_gene: TRBD1
CDR3aa: CASSWDRALYNEQFF
CDR3nt: TGTGCCAGCAGTTGGGACAGGGCACTCTACAATGAGCAGTTCTTC

abundance: few
v_gene: TRBV19
j_gene: TRBJ1-5
d_gene: .
CDR3aa: CASKHSNQPQHF
CDR3nt: TGTGCCAGTAAGCATAGCAATCAGCCCCAGCATTTT

abundance: .
v_gene: TRBV19
j_gene: TRBJ1-4
d_gene: .
CDR3aa: CASAEGDYYEKLFF
CDR3nt: TGTGCCAGTGCCGAAGGAGACTACTATGAAAAACTGTTTTTT

abundance: .
v_gene: TRBV7-9
j_gene: TRBJ1-1
d_gene: TRBD1
CDR3aa: CASSEGQGNTEAFF
CDR3nt: TGTGCCAGCAGCGAGGGACAGGGTAACACTGAAGCTTTCTTT

abundance: .
v_gene: TRBV29-1
j_gene: TRBJ1-1
d_gene: .
CDR3aa: CSVVAENTEAFF
CDR3nt: TGCAGCGTTGTCGCAGAAAACACTGAAGCTTTCTTT

abundance: .
v_gene: TRBV7-9
j_gene: TRBJ2-1
d_gene: .
CDR3aa: CASSPSHPNEQFF
CDR3nt: TGTGCCAGCAGCCCGTCGCATCCTAATGAGCAGTTCTTC

abundance: .
v_gene: TRBV7-3
j_gene: TRBJ2-3
d_gene: .
CDR3aa: CASSRRGSTTDTQYF
CDR3nt: TGTGCCAGCAGCCGCAGGGGCTCTACCACAGATACGCAGTATTTT

abundance: .
v_gene: TRBV28
j_gene: TRBJ1-5
d_gene: .
CDR3aa: CASSGAGNQPQHF
CDR3nt: TGTGCCAGCAGTGGGGCAGGTAACCAGCCCCAGCATTTT

abundance: .
v_gene: TRBV11-3
j_gene: TRBJ2-1
d_gene: TRBD2
CDR3aa: CASSLDRGGVNEQFF
CDR3nt: TGTGCCAGCAGCTTAGATCGGGGGGGTGTAAATGAGCAGTTCTTC

abundance: .
v_gene: TRBV7-9
j_gene: TRBJ2-7
d_gene: .
CDR3aa: CASSFKGDYEQYF
CDR3nt: TGTGCCAGCAGCTTCAAGGGCGACTACGAGCAGTACTTC

abundance: .
v_gene: TRBV14
j_gene: TRBJ1-4
d_gene: .
CDR3aa: CASSQIASLSLDRQTNEKLFF
CDR3nt: TGTGCCAGCAGCCAAATCGCCTCTCTGTCGTTAGACCGACAGACTAATGAAAAACTGTTTTTT

abundance: once
v_gene: TRBV5-1
j_gene: TRBJ1-2
d_gene: .
CDR3aa: CASSRGQYGYTF
CDR3nt: TGCGCCAGCAGTCGGGGGCAATATGGCTACACCTTC